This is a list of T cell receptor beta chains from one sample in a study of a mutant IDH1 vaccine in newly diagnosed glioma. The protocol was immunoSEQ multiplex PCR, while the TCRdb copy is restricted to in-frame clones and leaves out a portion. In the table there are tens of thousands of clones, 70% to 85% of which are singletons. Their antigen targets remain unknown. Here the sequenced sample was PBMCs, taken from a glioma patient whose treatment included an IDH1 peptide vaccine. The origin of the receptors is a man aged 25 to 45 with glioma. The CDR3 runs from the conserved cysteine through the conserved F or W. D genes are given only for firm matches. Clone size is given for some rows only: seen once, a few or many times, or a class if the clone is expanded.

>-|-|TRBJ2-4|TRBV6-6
CASSPGRALAKNIQYF
TGTGCCAGCAGTCCCGGAAGGGCACTAGCCAAAAACATTCAGTACTTC
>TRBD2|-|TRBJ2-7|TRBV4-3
CASSQDRAGGTSYEQYF
TGCGCCAGCAGCCAAGACAGGGCGGGGGGGACATCCTACGAGCAGTACTTC
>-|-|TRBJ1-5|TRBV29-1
CSVEADNQPQHF
TGCAGCGTTGAAGCAGATAATCAGCCCCAGCATTTT
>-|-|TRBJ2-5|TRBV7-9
CASSLGAAETQYF
TGTGCCAGCAGCTTAGGGGCAGCAGAGACCCAGTACTTC
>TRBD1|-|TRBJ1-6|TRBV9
CASSVGGTGGTPLHF
TGTGCCAGCAGCGTAGGTGGGACAGGGGGTACACCCCTCCACTTT
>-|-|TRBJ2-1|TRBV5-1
CASSLEGPADNEQFF
TGCGCCAGCAGCTTGGAGGGACCCGCGGACAATGAGCAGTTCTTC
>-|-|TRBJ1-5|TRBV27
CASSLGGAGNQPQHF
TGTGCCAGCAGTTTAGGGGGGGCCGGCAATCAGCCCCAGCATTTT
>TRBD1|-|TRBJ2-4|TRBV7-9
CASSLEGDRGNIQYF
TGTGCCAGCAGCCTAGAGGGGGACAGGGGGAACATTCAGTACTTC
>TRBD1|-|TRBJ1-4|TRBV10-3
CAISRSGTGEVGEKLFF
TGTGCCATCAGCAGAAGCGGGACAGGAGAAGTGGGCGAAAAACTGTTTTTT
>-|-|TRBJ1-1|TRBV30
CAWSVLGPEREAFF
TGTGCCTGGAGTGTATTAGGTCCGGAGAGGGAAGCTTTCTTT
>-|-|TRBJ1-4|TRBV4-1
CASSQEDNNEKLFF
TGCGCCAGCAGCCAAGAAGACAATAATGAAAAACTGTTTTTT
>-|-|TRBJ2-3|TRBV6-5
CASSVTERGTDTQYF
TGTGCCAGCAGTGTAACGGAGCGGGGCACAGATACGCAGTATTTT
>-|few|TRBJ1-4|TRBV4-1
CASSQGAQGYEKLFF
TGCGCCAGCAGCCAGGGGGCACAGGGTTATGAAAAACTGTTTTTT
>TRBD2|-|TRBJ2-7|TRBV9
CASSDRAGGTYEQYF
TGTGCCAGCAGCGATAGAGCGGGAGGGACCTACGAGCAGTACTTC
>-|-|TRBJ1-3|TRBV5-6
CASSFDGPSSGNTIYF
TGTGCCAGCAGCTTTGATGGTCCCAGCTCTGGAAACACCATATATTTT
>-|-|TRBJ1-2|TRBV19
CASSSQGSYGYTF
TGTGCCAGTAGTTCGCAGGGGTCCTATGGCTACACCTTC
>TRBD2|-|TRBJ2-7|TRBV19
CASSPGLAVTYEQYF
TGTGCCAGTTCCCCCGGGCTAGCGGTGACCTACGAGCAGTACTTC
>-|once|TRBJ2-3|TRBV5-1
CASSFGGGMDTQYF
TGCGCCAGCAGCTTCGGAGGGGGCATGGATACGCAGTATTTT
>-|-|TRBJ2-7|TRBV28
CASSFQGTYEQYF
TGTGCCAGCAGTTTTCAGGGAACCTACGAGCAGTACTTC
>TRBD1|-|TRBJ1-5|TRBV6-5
CATRDSPNQPQHF
TGTGCCACCAGGGACAGTCCCAATCAGCCCCAGCATTTT
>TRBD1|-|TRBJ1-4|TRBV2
CASSAQGARVEKLFF
TGTGCCAGCAGTGCACAGGGGGCGCGGGTTGAAAAACTGTTTTTT